This TCR beta chain was sequenced during a study of blood T cell repertoires in COVID-19. Assignments of participants to cohorts depended upon their own reported clinical history. This clone showed up just once. One end of the junction is discordant with germline, which a read error may explain. Germline V gene sequence: CDR1 SSHAT, CDR2 FNYEAQ (reference sequence). The CDR3 is 15 residues long. Original handling: The authors estimated nucleated cell counts from reference gene primer amplification. Profiling relied on immunoSEQ multiplex PCR, and the TCRdb table lists in-frame clones only, not all of them. V, J and clone size derive from that table, while D and trimming were established from the DNA sequence. The table records about 140,000 clones, just under 85% of them present only once.

The material sequenced was PBMCs or T cells enriched from blood (not recorded which). The V and J genes are TRBV7-7 and TRBJ2-5; a possible D gene is TRBD2 (5 bases). The receptor was derived from a woman aged 50 to 65 with acute COVID-19. CDR3 nucleotide sequence: TGTGCTAGCAGCCCTAGTCACCGGGATCAAGAGACCCAGTACTTC. This gives the protein CASSPSHRDQETQYF. The complete variable domain, with remaining parts taken from reference TRBV7-7 and TRBJ2-5, reads GAGVSQSPRYKVTKRGQDVTLRCDPISSHATLYWYQQALGQGPEFLTYFNYEAQPDKSGLPSDRFSAERPEGSISTLTIQRTEQRDSAMYRCASSPSHRDQETQYFGPGTRLLVL.